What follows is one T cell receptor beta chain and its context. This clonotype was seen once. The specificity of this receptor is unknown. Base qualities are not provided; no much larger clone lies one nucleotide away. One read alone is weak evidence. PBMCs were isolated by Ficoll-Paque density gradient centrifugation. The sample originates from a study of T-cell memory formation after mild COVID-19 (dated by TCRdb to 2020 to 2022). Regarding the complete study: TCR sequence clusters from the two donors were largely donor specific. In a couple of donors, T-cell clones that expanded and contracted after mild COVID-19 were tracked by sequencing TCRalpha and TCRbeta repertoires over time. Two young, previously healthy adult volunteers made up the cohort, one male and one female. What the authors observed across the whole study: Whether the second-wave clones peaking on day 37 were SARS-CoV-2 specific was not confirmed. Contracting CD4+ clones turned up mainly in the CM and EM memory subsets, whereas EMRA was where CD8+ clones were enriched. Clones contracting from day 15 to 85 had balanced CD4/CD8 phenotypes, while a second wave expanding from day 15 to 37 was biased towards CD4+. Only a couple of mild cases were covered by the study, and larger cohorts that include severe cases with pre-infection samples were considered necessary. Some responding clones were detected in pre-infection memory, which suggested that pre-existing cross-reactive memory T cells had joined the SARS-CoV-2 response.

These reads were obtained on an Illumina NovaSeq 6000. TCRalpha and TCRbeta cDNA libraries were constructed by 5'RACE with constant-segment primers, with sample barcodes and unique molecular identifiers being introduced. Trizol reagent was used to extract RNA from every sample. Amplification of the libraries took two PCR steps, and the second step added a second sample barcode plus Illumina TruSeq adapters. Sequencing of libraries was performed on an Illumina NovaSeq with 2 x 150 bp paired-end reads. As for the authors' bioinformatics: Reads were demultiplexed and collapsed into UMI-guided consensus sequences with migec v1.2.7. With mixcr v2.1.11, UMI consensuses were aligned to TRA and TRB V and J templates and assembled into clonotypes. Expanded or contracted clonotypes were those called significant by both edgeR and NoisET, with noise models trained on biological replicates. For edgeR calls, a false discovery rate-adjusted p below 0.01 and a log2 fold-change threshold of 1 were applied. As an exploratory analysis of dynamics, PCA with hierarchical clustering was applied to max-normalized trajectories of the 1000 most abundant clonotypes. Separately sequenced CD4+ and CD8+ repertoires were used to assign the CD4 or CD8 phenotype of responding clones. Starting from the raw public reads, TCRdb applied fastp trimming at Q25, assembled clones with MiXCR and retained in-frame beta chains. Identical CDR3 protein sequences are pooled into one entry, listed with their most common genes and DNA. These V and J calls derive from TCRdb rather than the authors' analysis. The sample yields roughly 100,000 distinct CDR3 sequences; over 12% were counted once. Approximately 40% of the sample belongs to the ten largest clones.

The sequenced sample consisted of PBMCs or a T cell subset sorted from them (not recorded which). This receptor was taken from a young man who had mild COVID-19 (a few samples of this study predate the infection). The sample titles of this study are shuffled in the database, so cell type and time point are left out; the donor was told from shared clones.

The CDR3 loop reads CASIQDPATTNEKLFF. The DNA is as follows: TGTGCCAGCATCCAAGATCCGGCTACAACTAATGAAAAACTGTTTTTT. Recombination connected TRBV6-6 to TRBJ1-4, with the D gene not confidently named. The germline V gene (reference sequence) gives CDR1 as MNHNY and CDR2 as SVGAGI. Trimming removed 7 bases from V and 0 bases from J, leaving 15 bases between the germline ends. The CDR3 holds 16 amino acids from the cysteine to the phenylalanine. The DNA shown is the 48-base CDR3, in frame from base 1.